Shown below are 21 T cell receptor beta chains from a single sample sequenced in a study of naive and memory T cell subsets. Study-wide findings and caveats: Possibly reflecting memory cells re-expressing CD45RA, a few larger clonotypes occurred in naive repertoires, especially CD8.

These TCRs are of unknown antigen specificity. Two oligonucleotides, mixed equimolar, formed the beta constant-region primer covering TRBC1 and TRBC2. Ligated cDNA was amplified by four rounds of PCR with nested alpha and beta constant-region primers and SP2. TCRdb re-derived calls from the UMI-ligation and nested PCR reads in MiXCR, one entry per CDR3 protein. The data contain 130,000 to 150,000 distinct CDR3 sequences, 22% of them singletons. Sequenced material: naive CD4+ T cells from blood. The source of these receptors is a human donor in good health.

This clonotype was counted many times. J is TRBJ1-1 and V is TRBV15, with a weak D call TRBD1 (5 bases). Trimming stripped 1 base from V and 1 base from J, with 13 bases between. The germline gives CDR1 LNHNV, CDR2 YYDKDF (reference sequence). This CDR3 has 16 amino acids. CDR3 protein: CATSRAWARENTEAFF. In DNA, the CDR3 is TGTGCCACCAGCAGAGCGTGGGCCAGGGAGAACACTGAAGCTTTCTTT.

The chain links TRBV30 to TRBJ1-3; D is unresolved. V shed 3 bases and J shed 0 bases, with 12 bases lying between them. The CDR3 has 15 amino acids. Germline V gene data show CDR1 as GTSNPN and CDR2 as SVGIG (reference sequence). As DNA, the CDR3 is TGTGCCTGGAGAGCAAAGGGTAGCTCTGGAAACACCATATATTTT. Encoded protein: CAWRAKGSSGNTIYF.

In its sample, this clonotype was seen a few times. The chain combines TRBV12-3 or TRBV12-4 with TRBJ1-3; D ambiguous. There are 15 residues in the CDR3. V was cut by 3 bases and J by 4 bases, with 13 bases left in between. The DNA of the CDR3 is TGTGCCAGCAGTTTCGTGAGGGTCGGCGGAAACACCATATATTTT. This sequence encodes CASSFVRVGGNTIYF.

This chain links TRBV7-9 with TRBJ2-7; 14 bases map to TRBD2. Germline trimming cut 4 bases from V and 5 bases from J; bases unmatched to any gene: 10. CDR1 and CDR2 (germline): SEHNR, FQNEAQ (reference sequence). CDR3 length equals 17 residues. CDR3 coding DNA: TGTGCCAGCAGCTCGACCGCGGGACTAGCGGGAGTCGACGAGCAGTACTTC. It codes for CASSSTAGLAGVDEQYF.

The chain links TRBV28 to TRBJ1-5; D is perhaps TRBD1 (6 bases). This CDR3 is built from 15 residues. V was pared by 2 bases and J by 4 bases, with 12 bases between. From germline, CDR1 is MDHEN and CDR2 SYDVKM. In DNA form, the CDR3 reads TGTGCCAGCAGTTTACAGGGGATGCCAAATCAGCCCCAGCATTTT. Residues: CASSLQGMPNQPQHF.

This chain uses TRBV5-4 with TRBJ2-4, with 8 bases fitting TRBD2. This CDR3 is 17 amino acids long. Germline V CDR1 and CDR2: SGHNT, YYREEE (reference sequence). Trimming took 1 base from V and 0 from J; bases not matched to a gene: 6. The CDR3 reads CASSLNAAGGAKNIQYF. CDR3 bases: TGTGCCAGCAGCTTGAATGCGGCGGGGGGAGCCAAAAACATTCAGTACTTC.

The CDR3 here is CSVGRVAGGYEQYF. In DNA form, the CDR3 reads TGCAGCGTCGGGAGGGTAGCGGGGGGCTACGAGCAGTACTTC. The chain is built from TRBV29-1 and TRBJ2-7; 10 nucleotides align to TRBD2. Trimming removed 6 bases from V and 3 bases from J; junction bases left unmatched: 8. CDR1 SQVTM and CDR2 ANQGSEA come from the germline V gene. This CDR3 contains 14 residues.

The table lists this clonotype with many counts. V usage is TRBV20-1 and J usage is TRBJ2-1, with 11 bases lining up with TRBD2. V gave up 1 base and J gave up 7 bases; unmatched junction bases: 15. The CDR3 totals 18 residues. Germline V lookup: CDR1 DFQATT, CDR2 SNEGSKA (reference sequence). CDR3 nucleotides: TGCAGTGCTAGAGCTATGCCCGCTAGCGGGAGGTTGGGAAATGAGCAGTTCTTC. Protein product: CSARAMPASGRLGNEQFF.

This chain joins TRBV20-1 and TRBJ2-5; perhaps TRBD2 as D (6 bases). The CDR3 is 14 amino acids. The V end was cut by 5 bases, the J end by 2 bases, with 15 bases between. Germline CDR1 reads DFQATT; CDR2 reads SNEGSKA (reference sequence). Written as DNA, the CDR3 is TGCAGTGCTGCCCCCAGGGACTGGCAAGAGACCCAGTACTTC. Encoded protein: CSAAPRDWQETQYF.

This chain links TRBV5-1 with TRBJ2-6; D not certain. The V and J ends lost 4 bases and 1 base respectively, with 6 bases between them. The germline CDR1 and CDR2 sequences are SGHRS and YFSETQ. The CDR3 is 14 amino acids. In nucleotides, the CDR3 is TGCGCCAGCAGCCCGGATTCTGGGGCCAACGTCCTGACTTTC. Translating gives CASSPDSGANVLTF.

The genes are TRBV28 and TRBJ1-5, with 9 bases fitting TRBD1. Unmatched junction bases numbered 4, after V lost 5 bases and J lost 5 bases. The CDR3 is made up of 14 amino acids. Germline loops: CDR1 MDHEN, CDR2 SYDVKM. CDR3 sequence (DNA): TGTGCCAGCAGTACAGGGGGCGCATATCAGCCCCAGCATTTT. Translating gives CASSTGGAYQPQHF.

In this sample, this clonotype turned up many times. The chain is built from TRBV12-3 or TRBV12-4 and TRBJ2-1; the D gene is possibly TRBD2 (6 bases). The V gene lost 3 bases and the J gene lost 8 bases, with 17 bases spanning the gap. CDR3 size: 15 residues. CDR3 in DNA: TGTGCCAGCAGTTTCAACGGCGGGATCGGGGATGAGCAGTTCTTC. The encoded protein is CASSFNGGIGDEQFF.

This clonotype was observed a few times. This chain links TRBV27 with TRBJ1-4; maybe TRBD1 (6 bases). CDR1 MNHEY and CDR2 SMNVEV come from the germline V gene (reference sequence). The CDR3 has 16 amino acids. V was trimmed by 3 bases and J by 0 bases, leaving 11 bases between them. The CDR3 loop is CASSFIRGSTNEKLFF. Here the CDR3 DNA reads TGTGCCAGCAGTTTTATCAGGGGATCAACTAATGAAAAACTGTTTTTT.

This clonotype has a handful of counts. This sequence joins TRBV9 and TRBJ2-3, with D perhaps matching TRBD1 or TRBD2 (6 bases each). Trimming took 6 bases from V and 2 from J, leaving 13 bases between them. Germline V gene data show CDR1 as SGDLS and CDR2 as YYNGEE. The CDR3 length is 14 residues. DNA of the CDR3: TGTGCCAGCACCGGCGGGACATACACAGATACGCAGTATTTT. Translated: CASTGGTYTDTQYF.

The chain joins TRBV20-1 to TRBJ2-7, with D maybe TRBD2 (7 bases). Germline CDR1 reads DFQATT; CDR2 reads SNEGSKA (reference sequence). Between the trimmed V and J ends, which lost 6 bases and 3 bases, there was a span of 24 bases. The CDR3 consists of 16 residues. CDR3 in DNA: TGCAGTGCCCGAACCCCCTCTGGACTAGGGGGCTACGAGCAGTACTTC. Its translation: CSARTPSGLGGYEQYF.

This clonotype has just a few counts. The chain recombines TRBV11-2 with TRBJ1-2; 7 bases are a match to TRBD1. CDR3 size: 17 residues. Germline V gene lookup returns CDR1 SGHAT and CDR2 FQNNGV. V was pared by 5 bases and J by 3 bases, with 15 bases of the junction left unmatched. The CDR3 bases are TGTGCCAGCAGCCCAATTCATAACAGGGGACGAGACTATGGCTACACCTTC. Protein product: CASSPIHNRGRDYGYTF.

This chain links TRBV21-1 with TRBJ2-5; the table's D gene call, TRBD1, was not cross checked with the DNA. TRBV21-1 is described as a pseudogene. The CDR3 is 17 residues long. The CDR3 is CASSKAGTGHYQETQYF. CDR3 DNA sequence: TGTGCCAGCAGCAAAGCGGGGACAGGGCATTACCAAGAGACCCAGTACTTC.

Many counts were recorded for this clonotype. The chain is built from TRBV6-5 and TRBJ2-7; 13 nucleotides match TRBD2. The CDR3 has 16 amino acids. The trim removed 2 bases at V and 5 bases at J, leaving 6 bases unmatched. Looked up from germline, CDR1 is MNHEY and CDR2 is SVGAGI. The CDR3 DNA reads as TGTGCCAGCAGTTACAGGACTAGCGGGAGACCCCACGAGCAGTACTTC. Protein sequence: CASSYRTSGRPHEQYF.

Ten or more counts support this clonotype. The V and J genes are TRBV15 and TRBJ2-7; a possible D gene is TRBD1 (6 bases). The germline gives CDR1 LNHNV, CDR2 YYDKDF (reference sequence). V shed 1 base and J shed 3 bases, with 13 bases lying between them. The CDR3 spans 15 residues. CDR3 residues: CATSRGGQTIYEQYF. CDR3 DNA: TGTGCCACCAGCAGAGGCGGACAGACAATCTACGAGCAGTACTTC.

The chain uses TRBV13 and TRBJ2-1; 13 bases are shared with TRBD2. The CDR3 length is 15 residues. The junction had 3 bases not matched to a gene; V was cut back by 3 bases and J by 7 bases. From germline, CDR1 is PRHDT and CDR2 FYEKMQ (reference sequence). The CDR3 DNA sequence: TGTGCCAGCAGCTTGTGGACTAGCGGGAGAAATGAGCAGTTCTTC. This gives the protein CASSLWTSGRNEQFF.

Only a few counts were recorded for this clonotype. The chain has TRBV5-1 and TRBJ2-3; a weak D match, TRBD2 (6 bases). V was trimmed by 1 base and J by 2 bases, leaving 20 bases between them. This CDR3 spans 18 amino acids. Germline values: CDR1 SGHRS, CDR2 YFSETQ. This CDR3 is CASSLNLPGSGNTDTQYF. CDR3 DNA: TGCGCCAGCAGCTTGAACTTGCCCGGGAGTGGAAACACAGATACGCAGTATTTT. The full variable domain, with the rest looked up from reference TRBV5-1 and TRBJ2-3, is KAGVTQTPRYLIKTRGQQVTLSCSPISGHRSVSWYQQTPGQGLQFLFEYFSETQRNKGNFPGRFSGRQFSNSRSEMNVSTLELGDSALYLCASSLNLPGSGNTDTQYFGPGTRLTVL.